Below are 21 T cell receptor beta chains sequenced from a single sample in a study of T cells in Graves' hyperthyroidism and ophthalmopathy. Authors of the study amplified TCR beta CDR3 regions from RNA transcripts. TCR CDR3 underwent first-round RT-PCR with the HTBI primer set. TCRdb analysed the multiplex PCR reads with MiXCR anew, one entry per CDR3 protein. The profile covers 480,000 or so distinct CDR3 sequences, with approximately 48% appearing a single time and about 45% taken by the ten largest. Sequencing was done on a sample of peripheral blood or thyroid tissue (not recorded which). The receptor source for this set is an adult woman with Graves' disease, either hyperthyroidism or ophthalmopathy (not recorded which).

This chain connects TRBV12-3 or TRBV12-4 to TRBJ1-1; D gene ambiguous. CDR3 length equals 14 residues. Trimming stripped 6 bases from V and 0 bases from J, with 11 bases between. The CDR3 loop reads CASSAGRMNTEAFF. The CDR3, as DNA: TGTGCCAGCAGCGCGGGCAGGATGAACACTGAAGCTTTCTTT.

This clonotype was seen repeatedly, ten times or more. The CDR3 protein is CATSDPSGGAGHNEKLFF. Here the CDR3 DNA reads TGTGCCACCAGTGATCCGTCAGGGGGCGCGGGACATAATGAAAAACTGTTTTTT. V gene TRBV24-1 combines with J gene TRBJ1-4; 8 nucleotides line up with TRBD1. The V gene's germline CDR1 is KGHDR and CDR2 SFDVKD. Germline trimming cut 3 bases from V and 4 bases from J; bases unmatched to any gene: 12. This CDR3 has 18 amino acids.

The genes are TRBV25-1 and TRBJ1-2; 10 bases fit TRBD1. The CDR3 spans 17 residues. Germline CDR1 MGHDK, CDR2 SYGVNS. With V trimmed by 1 base and J by 5 bases, 10 bases remained unmatched. Here the CDR3 reads CASSESARDRGWYGYTF. CDR3 DNA: TGTGCCAGCAGTGAATCGGCCCGGGACAGGGGTTGGTATGGCTACACCTTC.

The CDR3 region has the DNA TGTGCCAGCAGCGTAGCAGCTAGCGTAAACCAAGAGACCCAGCATTTT. The encoded protein is CASSVAASVNQETQHF. The chain links TRBV9 to TRBJ1-5, with D unresolved. The CDR3 extends over 16 amino acids. Trimming shortened V by 0 bases and J by 11 bases, and 21 bases separated the two germline ends. Germline V gene sequence: CDR1 SGDLS, CDR2 YYNGEE.

This clonotype was recorded only once. The conserved final phenylalanine or tryptophan is absent from the CDR3, which likely points to a read error. This chain's CDR3 is CASRDTSRETQYS. The CDR3 bases are TGTGCCAGCCGTGACACGTCCAGAGAGACCCAGTACTCC. V gene TRBV2 combines with J gene TRBJ2-5; D remains unclear. The CDR3 is made up of 13 amino acids. From germline, CDR1 is SNHLY and CDR2 FYNNEI.

V usage is TRBV10-3 and J usage is TRBJ2-6; D ambiguous. The CDR3 is 14 amino acids. The germline gives CDR1 ENHRY, CDR2 SYGVKD. The V gene lost 3 bases and the J gene lost 11 bases, with 14 bases spanning the gap. The CDR3, as DNA: TGTGCCATCAGTGACGGCCTGGGATCCTACGTCCTGACTTTC. This codes for CAISDGLGSYVLTF.

The chain links TRBV10-2 to TRBJ1-4, with 8 bases that match TRBD1. Germline loops: CDR1 WSHSY, CDR2 SAAADI. This CDR3 has 16 amino acids. The V and J ends lost 0 bases and 4 bases, in that order; junction bases with no gene match: 4. CDR3 nucleotide sequence: TGCGCCAGCAGTGAGTCTGTGACAGGGGATAATGAAAAACTGTTTTTT. Translating it yields CASSESVTGDNEKLFF.

This clonotype was recorded many times. The CDR3 nucleotides are TGTGCCAGCAGTTCGTGGGGAGGCACTGAAGCTTTCTTT. It encodes CASSSWGGTEAFF. The V and J genes are TRBV12-3 or TRBV12-4 and TRBJ1-1, with D unresolved. V was trimmed by 4 bases and J by 4 bases, leaving 10 bases between them. The CDR3 is made up of 13 amino acids.

The CDR3 DNA reads TGCAGCGTTGAATTGAGAAGCAGGGGGCAATCGTACGAGCAGTACTTC. This translates into CSVELRSRGQSYEQYF. This chain joins TRBV29-1 and TRBJ2-7; 8 bases agree with TRBD1. V lost 2 bases to trimming and J lost 4 bases; unmatched junction nucleotides: 13. The CDR3 sequence is 16 residues long. CDR1 is SQVTM and CDR2 is ANQGSEA in the germline V gene.

This clonotype came up many times. This CDR3 reads CAISESQGGQETQYF. CDR3 DNA: TGTGCCATCAGTGAGTCCCAAGGGGGGCAAGAGACCCAGTACTTC. The chain recombines TRBV10-3 with TRBJ2-5; the D call may be TRBD1 or TRBD2 (6 bases each). The CDR3 spans 15 residues. CDR1 is ENHRY and CDR2 is SYGVKD in the germline V gene. Trimming removed 0 bases from V and 2 bases from J, with 10 bases in between.

This clonotype came up many times. The V gene is TRBV7-3, the J gene TRBJ2-5; 14 bases fit TRBD2. V dropped 4 bases and J dropped 1; count of bases not matched to a gene: 2. There are 16 residues in the CDR3. Germline CDR1 and CDR2: SGHTA and FQGTGA. The CDR3 DNA is TGTGCCAGCAGCTCGGGACTAGCGGGAGTCCAAGAGACCCAGTACTTC. Protein sequence: CASSSGLAGVQETQYF.

About this clonotype: One end of the junction is discordant with germline, which a read error may explain. The gene calls are TRBV5-1 and TRBJ2-5; D is uncertain. Germline assignment: CDR1 SGHRS and CDR2 YFSETQ. The CDR3 has 11 amino acids. The CDR3 sequence is CASSLEGRLFF. CDR3 coding DNA: TGCGCCAGCAGCTTGGAAGGTCGGTTGTTCTTC. The full variable domain, with the rest looked up from reference TRBV5-1 and TRBJ2-5, is KAGVTQTPRYLIKTRGQQVTLSCSPISGHRSVSWYQQTPGQGLQFLFEYFSETQRNKGNFPGRFSGRQFSNSRSEMNVSTLELGDSALYLCASSLEGRLFFGPGTRLLVL.

This clonotype occurred once. This sequence joins TRBV5-6 and TRBJ1-2; no clear D gene. This CDR3 spans 14 amino acids. Between the trimmed V and J ends, which lost 6 bases and 2 bases, there was a span of 14 bases. CDR1 and CDR2 (germline): SGHDT, YYEEEE. CDR3 residues: CASNIWTLNYGYTF. In DNA form, the CDR3 reads TGTGCCAGCAACATTTGGACCTTAAACTATGGCTACACCTTC.

This clonotype was seen only once. The chain combines TRBV10-3 with TRBJ1-2; the D gene is possibly TRBD1 (5 bases). The CDR3 extends over 12 amino acids. The germline V gene encodes CDR1 ENHRY and CDR2 SYGVKD. The V end was cut by 7 bases, the J end by 12 bases, with 18 bases between. In DNA form, the CDR3 reads TGTGCCATCAAGTCGGGGCACTCTGGAAACACCTTC. Translation: CAIKSGHSGNTF.

The chain has TRBV7-2 and TRBJ1-5; D is undetermined. CDR1 and CDR2 (germline): SGHTA, FQGNSA. V was shortened by 1 base and J by 11 bases, with 15 bases between the two germline ends. The CDR3 runs 14 residues. The CDR3 DNA is TGTGCCAGCAGCTTAGGGCGGGTCCAAGAGACCCAGCATTTT. It is translated as CASSLGRVQETQHF.

The CDR3 bases are TGTGCCAGCAGTCCCCCAGGCATCAACACCATATATTTT. Translated: CASSPPGINTIYF. The chain carries TRBV9 and TRBJ1-3; D gene ambiguous. V lost 5 bases and J lost 7, with 13 bases in between. Germline values: CDR1 SGDLS, CDR2 YYNGEE. The CDR3 runs 13 residues.

The chain carries TRBV10-3 and TRBJ1-1; 7 bases line up with TRBD1. CDR1 is ENHRY and CDR2 is SYGVKD in the germline V gene. The CDR3 has 15 residues. V gave up 0 bases and J gave up 1 base; unmatched junction bases: 2. CDR3 bases: TGTGCCATCAGTGAGTCTAGGGACAGGAACACTGAAGCTTTCTTT. As protein: CAISESRDRNTEAFF.

This clonotype was observed once. The chain is built from TRBV12-3 or TRBV12-4 and TRBJ1-1; D gene uncertain. The CDR3 is 12 residues long. V gave up 8 bases and J gave up 1 base, with 8 bases separating them. The CDR3 region has the DNA TGTGCCAGCGAGGCGCCGAACACTGAAGCTTTCTTT. Translated: CASEAPNTEAFF.

The chain couples TRBV29-1 to TRBJ2-5; 7 nucleotides match TRBD2. J was trimmed by 1 base and V by 8 bases; bases with no gene match: 13. This CDR3 spans 15 amino acids. Germline V gene lookup returns CDR1 SQVTM and CDR2 ANQGSEA. The CDR3 loop reads CSSWGGRELQETQYF. CDR3 DNA: TGCAGCAGCTGGGGAGGGCGGGAGCTCCAAGAGACCCAGTACTTC.

This chain links TRBV9 with TRBJ1-1; D perhaps matches TRBD1 (5 bases). The germline V gene encodes CDR1 SGDLS and CDR2 YYNGEE. The CDR3 is made up of 15 amino acids. V lost 1 base, J lost 5 bases, and 15 bases lay in between. The CDR3 protein is CASSVRGAPGTEAFF. The CDR3, as DNA: TGTGCCAGCAGCGTACGCGGGGCCCCTGGAACTGAAGCTTTCTTT.

Details on this clonotype: A clone one base away is much larger, so this may be a read error. The chain uses TRBV12-3 or TRBV12-4 and TRBJ2-7; possibly TRBD2 for D (5 bases). CDR3 length equals 13 residues. V lost 5 bases, J lost 6 bases, and 14 bases lay in between. As DNA, the CDR3 is TGTGCCAGCAGTGCTGAGGGAACACGCGAGCAGTACTTC. Encoded protein: CASSAEGTREQYF.